A selection of T cell receptor beta chains follows, all from one sample in a study of technical replicates of blood from a handful of donors. Method: immunoSEQ multiplex PCR; TCRdb's copy keeps in-frame clones and lacks some. The data hold approximately 92,000 clones, with around 95% observed a single time. The material sequenced was T cells isolated from PBMCs. The receptors come from a human donor in good health. The CDR3 runs from the conserved cysteine through the conserved F or W. D genes are given only for firm matches. Size values are once, few and many counts, or a class for expanded clones, and some rows have none.

clone_size d_call j_call v_call cdr3_aa cdr3_nt
- - TRBJ1-1 TRBV28 CASSRRGLGPNTEAFF TGTGCCAGCAGTAGAAGGGGCTTGGGCCCGAACACTGAAGCTTTCTTT
- - TRBJ2-1 TRBV7-9 CASLTDNYNEQFF TGTGCCAGCTTGACAGACAACTACAATGAGCAGTTCTTC
once - TRBJ1-4 TRBV2 CASSESGNEKLFF TGTGCCAGCAGTGAATCGGGGAATGAAAAACTGTTTTTT
once TRBD1 TRBJ1-3 TRBV5-1 CASSLGTAGNTIYF TGCGCCAGCAGCCTGGGGACAGCTGGAAACACCATATATTTT
- - TRBJ1-2 TRBV5-4 CATATGFNYGYTF TGTGCCACCGCTACAGGGTTTAACTATGGCTACACCTTC
- - TRBJ1-6 TRBV7-2 CASSLGPLWRSPLHF TGTGCCAGCAGCTTGGGCCCCCTCTGGCGTTCACCCCTCCACTTT
- TRBD1 TRBJ1-6 TRBV7-2 CASSLAGTGVIPLHF TGTGCCAGCAGCTTAGCAGGGACAGGGGTGATACCCCTCCACTTT
- - TRBJ1-5 TRBV27 CASSLKSGFQPQHF TGTGCCAGCAGTTTGAAGTCCGGGTTTCAGCCCCAGCATTTT
once - TRBJ2-7 TRBV5-1 CASGLSGGRSYEQYF TGCGCCAGCGGACTATCTGGGGGTCGGAGCTACGAGCAGTACTTC
- - TRBJ2-1 TRBV14 CASSQDFSAYSYNEQFF TGTGCCAGCAGCCAAGATTTTAGCGCCTACTCCTACAATGAGCAGTTCTTC